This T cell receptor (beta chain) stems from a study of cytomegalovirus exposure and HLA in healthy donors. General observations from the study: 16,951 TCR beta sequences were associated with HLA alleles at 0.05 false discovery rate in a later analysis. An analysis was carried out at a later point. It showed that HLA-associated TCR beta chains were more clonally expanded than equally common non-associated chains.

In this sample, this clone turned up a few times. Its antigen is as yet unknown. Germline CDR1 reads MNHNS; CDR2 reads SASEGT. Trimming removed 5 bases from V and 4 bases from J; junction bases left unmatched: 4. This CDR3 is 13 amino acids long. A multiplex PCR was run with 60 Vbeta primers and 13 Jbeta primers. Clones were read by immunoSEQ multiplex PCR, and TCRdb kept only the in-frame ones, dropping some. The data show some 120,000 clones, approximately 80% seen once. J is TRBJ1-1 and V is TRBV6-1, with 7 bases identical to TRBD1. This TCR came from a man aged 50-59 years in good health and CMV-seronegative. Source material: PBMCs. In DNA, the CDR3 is TGTGCCAGCAGTAGGGGGCATGGCACTGAAGCTTTCTTT. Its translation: CASSRGHGTEAFF.